Following are 31 T cell receptor beta chains from one sample sequenced in a study of blood T cells in healthy people across ages. Primers used in a second PCR of about 6 to 11 cycles were a sample-barcoded 5' primer and a J-beta primer mix. TCRdb recomputed calls from the 5' RACE reads with MiXCR, one row per CDR3 protein. The sample carries about 1,800,000 distinct CDR3 sequences, roughly 27% recorded once. Sequencing was carried out using blood. All receptors come from a woman in her twenties or thirties in good health.

This clonotype was observed many times. V and J are TRBV12-3 or TRBV12-4 and TRBJ2-5; 10 bases map to TRBD2. This CDR3 is built from 13 residues. V trimming: 8 bases; J trimming: 0 bases; junction bases outside the gene matches: 0. DNA of the CDR3: TGTGCCAGCGGACTAGCGGACCAAGAGACCCAGTACTTC. Translated: CASGLADQETQYF.

This clonotype has a handful of counts. This rearrangement joins TRBV29-1 to TRBJ2-1, with D perhaps TRBD2 (6 bases). V dropped 4 bases and J dropped 2 bases, with 15 bases sitting between them. Germline CDR1 SQVTM, CDR2 ANQGSEA. The CDR3 is 15 amino acids. For the CDR3, the DNA is TGCAGCGTTGGACTTTCGGTAGCGGCCTACAATGAGCAGTTCTTC. It encodes CSVGLSVAAYNEQFF.

The chain carries TRBV29-1 and TRBJ1-2; no firm D call. The CDR3 totals 12 residues. Germline V gene data show CDR1 as SQVTM and CDR2 as ANQGSEA. The V and J ends lost 0 bases and 8 bases respectively, with 10 bases between them. DNA for the CDR3: TGCAGCGTTGAAGATAACGCTGGGGGCTACACCTTC. Translation gives CSVEDNAGGYTF.

V usage is TRBV2 and J usage is TRBJ2-3; D perhaps matches TRBD1 (6 bases). The V gene's germline CDR1 is SNHLY and CDR2 FYNNEI. The CDR3 has 14 residues. The V and J ends lost 2 bases and 2 bases respectively, with 8 bases between them. The CDR3 DNA is TGTGCCAGCAGTGAACAGGGGAACACAGATACGCAGTATTTT. Its translation: CASSEQGNTDTQYF.

The V and J genes are TRBV20-1 and TRBJ2-4; a weak D match, TRBD2 (6 bases). This CDR3 has 14 amino acids. Per germline, CDR1 DFQATT and CDR2 SNEGSKA (reference sequence). CDR3 DNA: TGCAATGCCCTGCTCGGGGGAGCCAAAAACATTCAGTACTTC. Its protein product is CNALLGGAKNIQYF.

The gene calls are TRBV18 and TRBJ2-3; D possibly corresponds to TRBD2 (6 bases). V gave up 2 bases and J gave up 0 bases, with 9 bases separating them. CDR3 size: 15 residues. CDR1 and CDR2 (germline): KGHSH, LQKENI. CDR3 region: CASSPFLASTDTQYF. In nucleotides, the CDR3 is TGTGCCAGCTCACCATTCCTAGCGAGCACAGATACGCAGTATTTT. Full variable domain (missing parts from reference TRBV18 and TRBJ2-3): NAGVMQNPRHLVRRRGQEARLRCSPMKGHSHVYWYRQLPEEGLKFMVYLQKENIIDESGMPKERFSAEFPKEGPSILRIQQVVRGDSAAYFCASSPFLASTDTQYFGPGTRLTVL.

The chain couples TRBV6-2 or TRBV6-3 to TRBJ2-2, with D perhaps assigned TRBD1 or TRBD2 (6 bases each). The CDR3 spans 15 residues. Germline V gene data show CDR1 as MNHEY and CDR2 as SVGEGT. The V and J ends lost 3 bases and 4 bases respectively, with 12 bases between them. Here the CDR3 DNA reads TGTGCCAGCAGTTATCGGGGGACAAGCACCGGGGAGCTGTTTTTT. As protein: CASSYRGTSTGELFF.

The chain carries TRBV2 and TRBJ1-5; D is ambiguous. With 5 bases removed from V and 0 bases from J, the gap between germline ends came to 8 bases. The V gene's germline CDR1 is SNHLY and CDR2 FYNNEI. CDR3 size: 14 residues. The CDR3 protein is CASSRTLSNQPQHF. The CDR3 DNA reads TGTGCCAGCAGTAGAACACTTAGCAATCAGCCCCAGCATTTT.

This clonotype was detected only a few times. The rearrangement joins TRBV7-3 to TRBJ1-1, with a tentative D call TRBD1 (6 bases). Germline CDR1 SGHTA, CDR2 FQGTGA. This CDR3 is built from 13 residues. V was clipped by 8 bases and J by 1 base, with 11 bases between them. The CDR3 DNA sequence: TGTGCCAGCCAAAGACAGGCGAACACTGAAGCTTTCTTT. Translation: CASQRQANTEAFF.

This clonotype was seen more than once but under ten times. The CDR3 reads CASSSDNDYEQYF. The CDR3, as DNA: TGCGCCAGCAGCTCGGACAACGACTACGAGCAGTACTTC. The chain couples TRBV5-1 to TRBJ2-7; weak D call: TRBD1 (5 bases). Germline CDR1 and CDR2: SGHRS and YFSETQ. The CDR3 covers 13 residues. V lost 3 bases, J lost 3 bases, and 10 bases lay in between.

The chain joins TRBV4-1 to TRBJ2-7, with 10 bases fitting TRBD2. The CDR3 is made up of 16 amino acids. CDR1 and CDR2 from the germline V gene are MGHRA and YSYEKL. V lost 0 bases and J lost 2; bases outside the gene matches: 4. The CDR3 bases are TGCGCCAGCAGCCAAGATTTGAGCGGGGGGGCCTACGAGCAGTACTTC. It specifies CASSQDLSGGAYEQYF.

The genes are TRBV5-1 and TRBJ1-4; D is perhaps TRBD1 (6 bases). Between the trimmed V and J ends, which lost 3 bases and 5 bases, there was a span of 11 bases. The CDR3 has 14 amino acids. The germline gives CDR1 SGHRS, CDR2 YFSETQ. CDR3 sequence: CASSSNRANEKLFF. The CDR3 DNA sequence: TGCGCCAGCAGCTCCAACAGGGCAAATGAAAAACTGTTTTTT.

CDR3 DNA sequence: TGTGCCAGCAGCCAAGAGACAGCCGACTATGGCTACACCTTC. Its protein product is CASSQETADYGYTF. This chain uses TRBV14 with TRBJ1-2; TRBD1 might be the D (5 bases). Trimming shortened V by 0 bases and J by 3 bases, and 8 bases separated the two germline ends. CDR1 is SGHDN and CDR2 is FVKESK in the germline V gene. The CDR3 sequence is 14 residues long.

CDR3 loop: CASSSTGTGLYNEQFF. In DNA form, the CDR3 reads TGTGCCAGCAGTTCCACCGGGACAGGTCTGTACAATGAGCAGTTCTTC. The gene calls are TRBV28 and TRBJ2-1; TRBD1 aligns across 8 bases. Germline V gene data show CDR1 as MDHEN and CDR2 as SYDVKM. V lost 4 bases, J lost 4 bases, and 9 bases stayed unmatched. The CDR3 totals 16 residues.

This clonotype was found a few times. The genes are TRBV20-1 and TRBJ1-1, with 10 bases aligning to TRBD1. CDR3 length: 14 amino acids. The germline gives CDR1 DFQATT, CDR2 SNEGSKA (reference sequence). Losses at the gene ends were 5 bases for V and 6 bases for J; bases not matched to a gene: 9. CDR3 DNA: TGCAGTGCTGTTCGGGACAGGGGTGTCCCTGAAGCTTTCTTT. It translates to CSAVRDRGVPEAFF.

The sample holds a few counts of this clonotype. Written as DNA, the CDR3 is TGTGCCAGCAGCGTAATTAGCGGAACCTACAATGAGCAGTTCTTC. As protein: CASSVISGTYNEQFF. V is TRBV9 and J is TRBJ2-1, with D maybe TRBD2 (6 bases). V dropped 1 base and J dropped 2 bases, with 10 bases sitting between them. Germline CDR1 reads SGDLS; CDR2 reads YYNGEE. CDR3 size: 15 residues. Full variable domain (outside the CDR3, taken from reference TRBV9 and TRBJ2-1): DSGVTQTPKHLITATGQRVTLRCSPRSGDLSVYWYQQSLDQGLQFLIQYYNGEERAKGNILERFSAQQFPDLHSELNLSSLELGDSALYFCASSVISGTYNEQFFGPGTRLTVL.

V usage is TRBV2 and J usage is TRBJ2-5; tentatively, D is TRBD1 or TRBD2 (5 bases each). The ends were cut back, 3 bases at V and 5 bases at J, with 19 bases in the middle. The CDR3 length is 16 residues. CDR1 is SNHLY, CDR2 FYNNEI, per germline. The CDR3 DNA follows: TGTGCCAGCAGTGATTACGTTAGGCAGGGAGAGGAGACCCAGTACTTC. Residues: CASSDYVRQGEETQYF. The full variable domain, rest sourced from reference TRBV2 and TRBJ2-5, is EPEVTQTPSHQVTQMGQEVILRCVPISNHLYFYWYRQILGQKVEFLVSFYNNEISEKSEIFDDQFSVERPDGSNFTLKIRSTKLEDSAMYFCASSDYVRQGEETQYFGPGTRLLVL.

This clonotype has only a few counts. The chain uses TRBV19 and TRBJ2-5, with D possibly being TRBD2 (5 bases). The CDR3 spans 14 residues. Per germline, CDR1 LNHDA and CDR2 SQIVND (reference sequence). With 7 bases removed from V and 1 base from J, the gap between germline ends came to 13 bases. The CDR3 nucleotides read TGTGCCAGTACCCCCTCGGGGTCCCAAGAGACCCAGTACTTC. Translation: CASTPSGSQETQYF.

The chain has TRBV30 and TRBJ1-2, with D perhaps TRBD1 (5 bases). Trimming removed 2 bases at V and 5 bases at J, with 15 bases between. CDR3 length: 14 amino acids. Germline V gene sequence: CDR1 GTSNPN, CDR2 SVGIG (reference sequence). The CDR3 is CAWSLGPRKYGYTF. For the CDR3, the DNA is TGTGCCTGGAGTTTGGGGCCAAGAAAATATGGCTACACCTTC.

This clonotype was seen only a few times. The chain's CDR3 is CSAEVNEQFF. In DNA, the CDR3 is TGCAGTGCGGAGGTAAATGAGCAGTTCTTC. This rearrangement joins TRBV20-1 to TRBJ2-1; D may be TRBD2 (5 bases). V lost 6 bases to trimming and J lost 7 bases, with 7 bases between them. The CDR3 covers 10 residues. The germline V gene has CDR1 DFQATT and CDR2 SNEGSKA (reference sequence).

Worth noting for this clonotype: A much larger clone lies a single base off, so this may be a read error. The rearrangement links TRBV20-1 to TRBJ2-7, with a possible D match to TRBD1 (5 bases). CDR1 and CDR2 from the germline V gene are DFQATT and SNEGSKA (reference sequence). Deletions cut 0 bases from V and 12 bases from J, with 27 bases between. This CDR3 is 16 amino acids long. For the CDR3, the DNA is TGCAGTGCTAGAGATCTCAGGGCAGGGAATCAAGAGACCCGGTACTTC. Amino acids: CSARDLRAGNQETRYF.

This clonotype was detected only a few times. The chain has TRBV13 and TRBJ2-6; D gene uncertain. V lost 3 bases to trimming and J lost 0 bases, with 9 bases between them. The V gene's germline CDR1 is PRHDT and CDR2 FYEKMQ (reference sequence). The CDR3 has 16 residues. The CDR3 spells CASSFNIGSGANVLTF. The CDR3 nucleotides are TGTGCCAGCAGCTTCAACATTGGCTCTGGGGCCAACGTCCTGACTTTC.

With respect to this clonotype: This may be a read error, as it is one base from a much larger clone. CDR3: CASSFLLISEQYF. The CDR3 coding sequence is TGTGCCAGCAGCTTCCTTCTTATTAGTGAGCAGTACTTC. The V and J genes are TRBV5-6 and TRBJ2-4; no clear D. CDR1 and CDR2 (germline): SGHDT, YYEEEE. With 2 bases removed from V and 13 bases from J, the gap between germline ends came to 16 bases. The CDR3 contains 13 residues.

The chain is built from TRBV20-1 and TRBJ1-2; D is uncertain. The V gene lost 3 bases and the J gene lost 4 bases, with 12 bases spanning the gap. The CDR3 consists of 13 residues. Germline CDR1 reads DFQATT; CDR2 reads SNEGSKA (reference sequence). CDR3 DNA: TGCAGTGCTAGTTGGGCGGGAGTCTATGGCTACACCTTC. Its translation is CSASWAGVYGYTF.

This clonotype was recorded a few times. This chain links TRBV5-1 with TRBJ1-1, with D perhaps matching TRBD1 (5 bases). Germline assignment: CDR1 SGHRS and CDR2 YFSETQ. V dropped 4 bases and J dropped 5 bases, with 12 bases sitting between them. This CDR3 comprises 13 residues. CDR3 loop: CASSAGKGTEAFF. The CDR3 DNA reads as TGCGCCAGCAGCGCAGGGAAAGGGACTGAAGCTTTCTTT.

With regard to this clonotype: A single base separates this from a much larger clone, so it may be a read error. The V gene is TRBV28, the J gene TRBJ2-6, with no clear D. Germline values: CDR1 MDHEN, CDR2 SYDVKM. This CDR3 spans 16 amino acids. The CDR3 protein is CTSSSTGFSGANVLTF. CDR3 bases: TGTACCAGCAGTTCGACTGGGTTCTCTGGGGCCAACGTCCTGACTTTC.

V gene TRBV7-9 combines with J gene TRBJ2-7; no clear D gene. Germline assignment: CDR1 SEHNR and CDR2 FQNEAQ (reference sequence). This CDR3 comprises 13 residues. Deletions cut 3 bases from V and 3 bases from J, with 9 bases between. CDR3 in DNA: TGTGCCAGCAGCTTTACCCCCCTCTACGAGCAGTACTTC. It specifies CASSFTPLYEQYF.

The genes are TRBV28 and TRBJ2-5; no definite D call. The ends were cut back, 5 bases at V and 5 bases at J, with 12 bases in the middle. CDR3 length equals 13 residues. Per the germline V gene, CDR1 is MDHEN and CDR2 is SYDVKM. CDR3 DNA: TGTGCCAGCAGTATAACGGGTCCGGAGACCCAGTACTTC. Protein sequence: CASSITGPETQYF.

This clonotype has more than one count but fewer than ten. CDR3 in amino acids: CSVLKGNYGYTF. CDR3 DNA sequence: TGCAGCGTTCTGAAGGGGAACTATGGCTACACCTTC. V usage is TRBV29-1 and J usage is TRBJ1-2; D perhaps matches TRBD1 (5 bases). CDR3 length equals 12 residues. V was pared by 5 bases and J by 2 bases, with 9 bases between. CDR1 is SQVTM and CDR2 is ANQGSEA in the germline V gene.

This clonotype was counted between two and nine times. V and J are TRBV6-5 and TRBJ1-1; D is unresolved. V gave up 0 bases and J gave up 1 base, with 6 bases separating them. This CDR3 contains 14 residues. CDR1 and CDR2 from the germline V gene are MNHEY and SVGAGI. The CDR3 nucleotides are TGTGCCAGCAGTTACTCTCGGGAGAACACTGAAGCTTTCTTT. Amino acid sequence: CASSYSRENTEAFF.

Details on this clonotype: Given a much more abundant clone one base away, this may be a read error. The chain couples TRBV11-2 to TRBJ2-7; D gene ambiguous. The V and J ends lost 11 bases and 2 bases respectively, with 22 bases between them. The CDR3 runs to 15 residues. Germline V gene data show CDR1 as SGHAT and CDR2 as FQNNGV. CDR3 in DNA: TGTGCCGGCACCTTGGGGAATACACCAACCTACGAGCAGTACTTC. This translates into CAGTLGNTPTYEQYF.